Listed here is a single T cell receptor (beta chain). Its cognate antigen is unknown. The record originates from a study of cytomegalovirus exposure and HLA in healthy donors. The study's findings and limits: The authors enumerated around 150 TCR beta chains as linked to cytomegalovirus. The authors assumed roughly uniform sequencing depth across donors for presence/absence analyses. Within the data, a cluster of highly shared sequence variants was likely a sequencing artifact.

The primer mix had 60 Vbeta and 13 Jbeta primers. Sequenced by immunoSEQ multiplex PCR; TCRdb stores in-frame clones only, minus some. The sample has 150,000 to 200,000 clones, over 70% seen once. What was sequenced was PBMCs. The receptor was derived from a man aged 45-65 years in good health and CMV-seropositive.

CDR3 sequence reads: CASSLNLWREGYNEQFF. CDR3 sequence (DNA): TGTGCCAGCAGTTTAAACCTTTGGCGGGAGGGATACAATGAGCAGTTCTTC. The rearrangement uses TRBV27 and TRBJ2-1; 9 bases align to TRBD2. Per germline, CDR1 MNHEY and CDR2 SMNVEV (reference sequence). CDR3 size: 17 residues. V was clipped by 2 bases and J by 4 bases; unmatched bases: 9.